This T cell receptor beta chain emerged from a study of T-cell memory formation after mild COVID-19 (dated by TCRdb to the early 2020s). Broadly, across the study: TCR sequence clusters from the two donors were largely donor specific. Longitudinal TCRalpha and TCRbeta repertoire sequencing tracked T-cell clones expanding and contracting after mild COVID-19 in two donors. The cohort comprised two young, previously healthy adult volunteers, one female and one male. Overall study results and their limits: Contracting CD4+ clones appeared mostly in the CM and EM memory subsets, whereas CD8+ clones were enriched in EMRA. The second-wave clones that peaked on day 37 were not confirmed to be SARS-CoV-2 specific. Some responding clones were detected in pre-infection memory, which suggested that pre-existing cross-reactive memory T cells had joined the SARS-CoV-2 response. Clones that contracted from day 15 to 85 showed balanced CD4/CD8 phenotypes, whereas a second wave of clones that expanded from day 15 to 37 leaned towards CD4+. Only two mild cases were covered by the study, and larger cohorts that include severe cases with pre-infection samples were considered necessary.

Ficoll-Paque density gradient centrifugation was used to isolate PBMCs. V trim: 5 bases; J trim: 5 bases; unmatched bases: 10. Including the terminal cysteine and phenylalanine, the CDR3 comprises 15 residues. Only the CDR3 DNA is retained, 45 bases long and in frame from the first base. CDR1 and CDR2, per the germline V gene, are MNHEY and SVGEGT. Concerning this clonotype: Its antigen remains unidentified. Nothing much larger sits one base from this clone, and base qualities are not available.

Sequenced using an Illumina NovaSeq 6000. TCRalpha and TCRbeta cDNA libraries were built by 5'RACE with constant-segment primers, adding sample barcodes and unique molecular identifiers. Trizol reagent was used to extract RNA from every sample. Library amplification was performed in two PCR steps, and a second sample barcode and Illumina TruSeq adapters were introduced in the second step. The libraries were sequenced on an Illumina NovaSeq using 2 x 150 bp paired-end reads. As for the authors' bioinformatics: Demultiplexing of reads and collapsing into UMI-guided consensus sequences were performed with migec v1.2.7. Using mixcr v2.1.11, UMI consensuses were aligned to TRA and TRB V and J templates and then assembled into clonotypes. Clonotypes were classified as expanded or contracted when called significant by both edgeR and NoisET, with noise models trained on biological replicates. edgeR calls used a false discovery rate-adjusted p below 0.01 and a log2 fold-change threshold of 1. As an exploratory analysis of dynamics, PCA with hierarchical clustering was applied to max-normalized trajectories of the 1000 most abundant clonotypes. The CD4 or CD8 phenotype of responding clones was assigned using the separately sequenced CD4+ and CD8+ repertoires. The public reads were reanalyzed by TCRdb: fastp trimming at Q25, MiXCR alignment, in-frame beta chains only. Entries are consolidated by CDR3 protein sequence, retaining the most common genes and DNA. TCRdb, rather than the study authors, made the V and J calls. The sample table records 92,000 or so distinct CDR3 sequences; approximately 13% of these occur just once. The ten largest clones take up around 27% of the sample.

The sequence came from an adult woman who had mild COVID-19 (a few samples of this study predate the infection). The sample titles of this study are shuffled in the database, so cell type and time point are left out; the donor was told from shared clones. The chain links TRBV6-2 or TRBV6-3 with TRBJ2-5, and 8 junction bases match TRBD1. The sequencing input was PBMCs or a T cell subset sorted from them (not recorded which). The nucleotides read TGTGCCAGCAGTGCGTTTGGACAGGGACGGGAGACCCAGTACTTC. It codes for CASSAFGQGRETQYF.